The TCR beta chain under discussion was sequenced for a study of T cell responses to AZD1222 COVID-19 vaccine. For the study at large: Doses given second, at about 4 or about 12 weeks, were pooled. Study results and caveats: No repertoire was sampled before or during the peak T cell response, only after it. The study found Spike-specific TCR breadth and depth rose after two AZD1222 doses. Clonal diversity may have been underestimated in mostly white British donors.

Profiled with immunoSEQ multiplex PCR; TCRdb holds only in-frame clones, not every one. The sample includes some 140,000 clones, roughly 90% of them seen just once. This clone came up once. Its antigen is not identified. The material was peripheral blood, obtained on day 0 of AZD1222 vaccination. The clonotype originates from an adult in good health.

The CDR3 bases are TGTGCCAGCAGCTTACGAGGGGGTTCACCCCTCCACTTT. As protein: CASSLRGGSPLHF. The gene calls are TRBV11-2 and TRBJ1-6, with a weak D call TRBD1 (6 bases). V lost 2 bases and J 9 bases, leaving 8 bases between the germline ends. Germline lookup yields CDR1 SGHAT and CDR2 FQNNGV. This CDR3 has 13 residues.